These 4 T cell receptor beta chains originate from one sample sequenced in a study of T-cell memory formation after mild COVID-19. MiXCR was run by TCRdb on the 5' RACE reads, yielding one entry per CDR3 protein. The sample carries approximately 500,000 distinct CDR3 sequences, about 23% recorded once. The sample consisted of PBMCs or a T cell subset sorted from them (not recorded which). Receptors originate from an adult woman who had mild COVID-19 (a few samples of this study predate the infection). Cell type and time point are not known.

This clonotype has more than one count but fewer than ten. The rearrangement links TRBV20-1 to TRBJ2-7, with a possible D match to TRBD2 (7 bases). The V and J ends lost 7 bases and 5 bases respectively, with 12 bases between them. Germline assignment: CDR1 DFQATT and CDR2 SNEGSKA (reference sequence). CDR3 length: 11 residues. CDR3 nucleotide sequence: TGCAGTGAAGGGGGGGGGAACGAGCAGTACTTC. This gives the protein CSEGGGNEQYF.

A few counts support this clonotype. Relative to the germline gene, one junction end is altered; a read error may explain this. This chain uses TRBV2 with TRBJ1-2; 8 bases fit TRBD1. Germline CDR1 SNHLY, CDR2 FYNNEI. The CDR3 is 15 residues long. CDR3 loop: CASREGTGANYGYTF. The CDR3 DNA follows: TGTGCCAGCAGAGAAGGGACAGGAGCTAACTATGGCTACACCTTC.

CDR3 DNA: TGTGCCAGCAGTTACGGGTCGGCCAAAGAAGAGCAGTACTTC. As protein: CASSYGSAKEEQYF. The chain recombines TRBV6-6 with TRBJ2-7; unclear D gene. The CDR3 runs to 14 residues. CDR1 and CDR2 from the germline V gene are MNHNY and SVGAGI (reference sequence). Trimming pared 2 bases from V and 7 bases from J, leaving 15 bases between.

The table lists this clonotype with a few counts. This chain links TRBV20-1 with TRBJ2-7; the D gene is possibly TRBD1 (5 bases). This CDR3 comprises 14 residues. Germline CDR1 DFQATT, CDR2 SNEGSKA (reference sequence). The ends were cut back, 2 bases at V and 3 bases at J, with 14 bases in the middle. The CDR3 protein is CSARPQGLYYEQYF. The CDR3 nucleotides are TGCAGTGCTAGACCTCAGGGCTTGTACTACGAGCAGTACTTC.